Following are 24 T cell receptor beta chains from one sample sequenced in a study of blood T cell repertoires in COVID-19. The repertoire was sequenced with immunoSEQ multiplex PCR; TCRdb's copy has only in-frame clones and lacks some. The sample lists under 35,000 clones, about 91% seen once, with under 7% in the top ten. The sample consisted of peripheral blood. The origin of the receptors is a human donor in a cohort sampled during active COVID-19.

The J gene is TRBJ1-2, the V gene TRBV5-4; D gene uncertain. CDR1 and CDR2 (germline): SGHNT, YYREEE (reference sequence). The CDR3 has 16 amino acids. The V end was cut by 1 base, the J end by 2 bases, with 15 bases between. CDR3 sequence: CASSLKLRPENYGYTF. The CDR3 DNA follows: TGTGCCAGCAGCTTGAAACTAAGACCTGAGAACTATGGCTACACCTTC.

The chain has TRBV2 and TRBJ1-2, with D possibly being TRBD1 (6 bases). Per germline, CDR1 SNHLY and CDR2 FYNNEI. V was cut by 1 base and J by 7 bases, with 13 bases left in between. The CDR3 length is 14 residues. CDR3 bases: TGTGCCAGCAGTGAAGGGGTAACAGGGCCTGGCTACACCTTC. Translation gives CASSEGVTGPGYTF.

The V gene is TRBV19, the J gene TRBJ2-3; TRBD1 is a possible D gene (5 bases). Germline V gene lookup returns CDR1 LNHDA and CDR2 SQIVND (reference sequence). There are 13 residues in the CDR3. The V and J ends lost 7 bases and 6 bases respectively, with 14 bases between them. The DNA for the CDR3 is TGTGCCAGTACCCGAACCCAGGGTGATACGCAGTATTTT. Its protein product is CASTRTQGDTQYF.

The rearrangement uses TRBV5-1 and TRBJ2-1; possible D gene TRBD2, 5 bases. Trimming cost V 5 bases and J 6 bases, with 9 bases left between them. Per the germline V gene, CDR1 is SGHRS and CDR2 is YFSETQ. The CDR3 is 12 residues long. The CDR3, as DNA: TGCGCCAGCAGTTCTACTAGCAATGAGCAGTTCTTC. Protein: CASSSTSNEQFF.

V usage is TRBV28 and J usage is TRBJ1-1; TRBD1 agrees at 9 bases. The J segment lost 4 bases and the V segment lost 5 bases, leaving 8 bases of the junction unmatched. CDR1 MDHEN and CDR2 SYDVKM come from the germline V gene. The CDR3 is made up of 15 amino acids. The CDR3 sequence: CASSLSQGAGTEAFF. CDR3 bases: TGTGCCAGCAGTCTTTCACAGGGGGCGGGCACTGAAGCTTTCTTT.

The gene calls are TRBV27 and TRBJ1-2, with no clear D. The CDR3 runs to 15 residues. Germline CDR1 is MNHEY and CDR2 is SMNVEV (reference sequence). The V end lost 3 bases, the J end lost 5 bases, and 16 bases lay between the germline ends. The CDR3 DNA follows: TGTGCCAGCAGTTTCCTGAGAGGGAATGGTTATGGCTACACCTTC. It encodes CASSFLRGNGYGYTF.

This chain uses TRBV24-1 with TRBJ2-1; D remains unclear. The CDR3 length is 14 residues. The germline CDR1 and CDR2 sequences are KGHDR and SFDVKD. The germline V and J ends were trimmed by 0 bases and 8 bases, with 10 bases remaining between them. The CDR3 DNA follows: TGTGCCACCAGTGATTTGGGTAGACTGGATGAGCAGTTCTTC. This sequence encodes CATSDLGRLDEQFF.

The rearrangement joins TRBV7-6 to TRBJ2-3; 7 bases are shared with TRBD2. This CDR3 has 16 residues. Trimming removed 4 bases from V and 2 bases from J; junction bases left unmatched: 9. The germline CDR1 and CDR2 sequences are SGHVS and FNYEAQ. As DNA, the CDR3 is TGTGCCAGCAGCTCCGCGGGCGGGGGACTCACAGATACGCAGTATTTT. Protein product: CASSSAGGGLTDTQYF.

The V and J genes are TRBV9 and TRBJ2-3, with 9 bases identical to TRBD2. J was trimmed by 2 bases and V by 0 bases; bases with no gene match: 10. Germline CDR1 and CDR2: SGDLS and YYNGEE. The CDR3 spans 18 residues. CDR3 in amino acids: CASSVEGLAGGVTDTQYF. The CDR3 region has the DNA TGTGCCAGCAGCGTAGAAGGGCTTGCGGGGGGGGTCACAGATACGCAGTATTTT.

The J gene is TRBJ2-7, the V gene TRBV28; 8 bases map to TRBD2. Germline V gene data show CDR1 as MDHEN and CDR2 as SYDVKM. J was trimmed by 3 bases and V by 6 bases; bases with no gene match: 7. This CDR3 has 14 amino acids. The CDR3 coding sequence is TGTGCCAGCAGCTCAAGCGGGGGAGACTACGAGCAGTACGTC. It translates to CASSSSGGDYEQYV.

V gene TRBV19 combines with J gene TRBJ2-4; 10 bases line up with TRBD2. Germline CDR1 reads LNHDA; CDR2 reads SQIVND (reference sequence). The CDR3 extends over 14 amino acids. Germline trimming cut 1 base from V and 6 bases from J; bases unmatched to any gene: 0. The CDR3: CASSIGLAGNIQYF. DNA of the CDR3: TGTGCCAGTAGTATAGGACTAGCGGGAAACATTCAGTACTTC.

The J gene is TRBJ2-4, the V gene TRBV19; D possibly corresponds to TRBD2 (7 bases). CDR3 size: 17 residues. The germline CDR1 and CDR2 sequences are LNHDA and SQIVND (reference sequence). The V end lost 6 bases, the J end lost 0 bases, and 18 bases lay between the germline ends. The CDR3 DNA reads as TGTGCCAGTAGGTCGTTGACGGGGGGCTTAGCCAAAAACATTCAGTACTTC. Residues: CASRSLTGGLAKNIQYF.

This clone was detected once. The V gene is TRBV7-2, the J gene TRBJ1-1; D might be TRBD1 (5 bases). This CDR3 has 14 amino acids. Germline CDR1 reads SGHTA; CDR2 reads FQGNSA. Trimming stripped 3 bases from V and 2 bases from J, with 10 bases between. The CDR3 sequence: CASSFAGSNTEAFF. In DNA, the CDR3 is TGTGCCAGCAGCTTTGCAGGGTCCAACACTGAAGCTTTCTTT.

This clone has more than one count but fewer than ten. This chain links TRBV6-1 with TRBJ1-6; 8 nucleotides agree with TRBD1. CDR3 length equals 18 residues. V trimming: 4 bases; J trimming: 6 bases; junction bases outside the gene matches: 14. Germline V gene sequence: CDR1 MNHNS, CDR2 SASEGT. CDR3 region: CASSANKMTGTGNSPLHF. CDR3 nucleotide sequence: TGTGCCAGCAGTGCAAACAAAATGACCGGGACAGGTAATTCACCCCTCCACTTT.

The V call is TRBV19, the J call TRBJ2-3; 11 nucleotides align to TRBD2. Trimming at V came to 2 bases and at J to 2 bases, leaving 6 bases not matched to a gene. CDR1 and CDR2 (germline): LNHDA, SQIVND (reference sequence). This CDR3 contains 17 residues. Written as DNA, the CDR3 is TGTGCCAGTAGTATAAAGGGACTAGCGGAGGTCACAGATACGCAGTATTTT. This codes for CASSIKGLAEVTDTQYF. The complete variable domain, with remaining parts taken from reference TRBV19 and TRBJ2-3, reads DGGITQSPKYLFRKEGQNVTLSCEQNLNHDAMYWYRQDPGQGLRLIYYSQIVNDFQKGDIAEGYSVSREKKESFPLTVTSAQKNPTAFYLCASSIKGLAEVTDTQYFGPGTRLTVL.

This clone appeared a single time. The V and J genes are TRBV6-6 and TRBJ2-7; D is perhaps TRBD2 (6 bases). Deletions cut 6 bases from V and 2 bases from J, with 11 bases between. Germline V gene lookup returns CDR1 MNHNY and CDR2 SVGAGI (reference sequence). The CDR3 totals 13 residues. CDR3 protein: CASSERVTYEQYV. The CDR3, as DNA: TGTGCCAGCAGCGAGCGGGTAACCTACGAGCAGTACGTC.

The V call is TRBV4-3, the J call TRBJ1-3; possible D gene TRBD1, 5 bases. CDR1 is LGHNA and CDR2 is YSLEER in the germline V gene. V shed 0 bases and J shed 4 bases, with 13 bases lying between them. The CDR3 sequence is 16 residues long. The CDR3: CASSQEGAKGGNTIYF. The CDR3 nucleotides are TGCGCCAGCAGCCAAGAAGGGGCGAAGGGGGGAAACACCATATATTTT.

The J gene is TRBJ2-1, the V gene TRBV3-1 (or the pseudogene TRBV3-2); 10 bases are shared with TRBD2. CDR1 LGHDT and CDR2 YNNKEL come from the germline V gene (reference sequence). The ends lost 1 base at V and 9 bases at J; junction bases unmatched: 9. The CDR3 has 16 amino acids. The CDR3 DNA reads TGTGCCAGCAGCCAAGGAGGGACTAGCGTTTTCGGTGAGCAGTTCTTC. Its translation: CASSQGGTSVFGEQFF.

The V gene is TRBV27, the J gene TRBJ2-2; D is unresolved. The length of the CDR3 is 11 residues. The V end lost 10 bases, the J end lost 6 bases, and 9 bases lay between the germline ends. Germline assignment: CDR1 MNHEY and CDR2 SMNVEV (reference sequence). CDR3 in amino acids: CATLRSGELFF. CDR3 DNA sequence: TGTGCCACCCTGAGGTCCGGGGAGCTGTTTTTT.

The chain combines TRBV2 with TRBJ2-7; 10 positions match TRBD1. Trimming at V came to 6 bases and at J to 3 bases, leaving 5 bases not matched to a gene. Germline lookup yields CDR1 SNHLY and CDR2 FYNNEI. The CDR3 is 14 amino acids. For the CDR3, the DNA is TGTGCCAGCAGAAGACAGGGGGCTGGCTACGAGCAGTACGTC. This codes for CASRRQGAGYEQYV.

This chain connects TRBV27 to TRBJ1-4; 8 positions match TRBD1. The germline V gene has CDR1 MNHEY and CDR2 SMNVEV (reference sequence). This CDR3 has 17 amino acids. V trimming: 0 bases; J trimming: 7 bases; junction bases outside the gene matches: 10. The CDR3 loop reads CASSLSTTRGRGEKLFF. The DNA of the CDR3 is TGTGCCAGCAGTTTATCCACCACCAGGGGGCGAGGTGAAAAACTGTTTTTT.

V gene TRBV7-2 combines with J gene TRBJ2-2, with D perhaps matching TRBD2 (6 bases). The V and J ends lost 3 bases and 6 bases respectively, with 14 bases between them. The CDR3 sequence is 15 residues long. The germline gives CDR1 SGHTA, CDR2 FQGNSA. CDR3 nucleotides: TGTGCCAGCAGCTTGCAGGGACTTCAGGCCGGGGAGCTGTTTTTT. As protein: CASSLQGLQAGELFF. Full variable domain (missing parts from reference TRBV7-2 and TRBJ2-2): GAGVSQSPSNKVTEKGKDVELRCDPISGHTALYWYRQSLGQGLEFLIYFQGNSAPDKSGLPSDRFSAERTGGSVSTLTIQRTQQEDSAVYLCASSLQGLQAGELFFGEGSRLTVL.

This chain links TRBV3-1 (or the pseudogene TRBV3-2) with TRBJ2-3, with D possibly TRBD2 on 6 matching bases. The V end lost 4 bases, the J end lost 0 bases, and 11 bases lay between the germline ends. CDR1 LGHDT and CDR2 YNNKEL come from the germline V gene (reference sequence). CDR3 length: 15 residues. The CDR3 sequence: CASSPLAISTDTQYF. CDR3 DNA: TGTGCCAGCAGCCCTCTAGCGATAAGCACAGATACGCAGTATTTT.

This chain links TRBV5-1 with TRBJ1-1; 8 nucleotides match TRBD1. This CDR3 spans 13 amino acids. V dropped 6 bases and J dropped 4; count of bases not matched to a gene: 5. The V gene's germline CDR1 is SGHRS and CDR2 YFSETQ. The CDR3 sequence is CASTQGAFTEAFF. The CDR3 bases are TGCGCCAGCACCCAGGGGGCTTTCACTGAAGCTTTCTTT.